Presented here are 29 T cell receptor beta chains from one specimen sequenced in a study of CD8 T cells in ankylosing spondylitis. TCRdb re-analysed the 5' RACE reads in MiXCR, keeping a single row per CDR3 protein. This sample yields about 240,000 distinct CDR3 sequences, of which 8% to 9.5% are seen a single time; 6.8% belongs to the top ten. The source material was blood, either unsorted or a sorted T cell fraction (not recorded which). The receptor set was obtained from a male donor with ankylosing spondylitis or in good health (not recorded which).

This clonotype was seen a few times. The J gene is TRBJ2-7, the V gene TRBV12-3 or TRBV12-4; D could derive from TRBD1 or TRBD2 (5 bases each). Trimming shortened V by 7 bases and J by 3 bases, and 22 bases separated the two germline ends. The CDR3 spans 16 residues. CDR3 bases: TGTGCCAGCAACGGTCCAGCGCGAGGGGCCCTCTACGAGCAGTACTTC. Its protein is CASNGPARGALYEQYF.

This clonotype was found many times. This chain connects TRBV7-9 to TRBJ2-3; D is undetermined. This CDR3 is built from 13 residues. Germline CDR1 reads SEHNR; CDR2 reads FQNEAQ (reference sequence). Trimming shortened V by 5 bases and J by 4 bases, and 10 bases separated the two germline ends. The CDR3 protein is CASSPKWADTQYF. The DNA of the CDR3 is TGTGCCAGCAGCCCGAAATGGGCAGATACGCAGTATTTT.

The table lists this clonotype with many counts. The gene calls are TRBV19 and TRBJ2-7; no definite D call. Trimming took 7 bases from V and 2 from J, leaving 12 bases between them. There are 13 residues in the CDR3. Germline assignment: CDR1 LNHDA and CDR2 SQIVND (reference sequence). The DNA of the CDR3 is TGTGCCAGTATGAGAACAGATACCTACGAGCAGTACTTC. This gives the protein CASMRTDTYEQYF.

This clonotype has a handful of counts. The chain combines TRBV6-2 or TRBV6-3 with TRBJ1-5; D gene uncertain. The CDR3 is 15 amino acids. Germline CDR1 is MNHEY and CDR2 is SVGEGT. Trimming left V 2 bases short and J 2 bases short, with 10 bases between. The CDR3 here is CASSYVGFGNQPQHF. Written as DNA, the CDR3 is TGTGCCAGCAGTTACGTGGGATTCGGCAATCAGCCCCAGCATTTT.

This clonotype was observed at least ten times. The chain links TRBV5-1 to TRBJ2-1; D perhaps matches TRBD2 (6 bases). This CDR3 is built from 14 residues. Germline loops: CDR1 SGHRS, CDR2 YFSETQ. V shed 7 bases and J shed 0 bases, with 11 bases lying between them. The CDR3 bases are TGCGCCAGCTACGACGGGAGCTCCTACAATGAGCAGTTCTTC. Translated: CASYDGSSYNEQFF.

A few counts support this clonotype. This sequence joins TRBV30 and TRBJ1-1; the D gene is possibly TRBD1 (6 bases). V gave up 5 bases and J gave up 0 bases, with 10 bases separating them. Germline CDR1 and CDR2: GTSNPN and SVGIG (reference sequence). The CDR3 is 13 amino acids. CDR3 sequence: CAWAGHLNTEAFF. Written as DNA, the CDR3 is TGTGCCTGGGCGGGACATCTGAACACTGAAGCTTTCTTT.

This clonotype has at least ten counts. The chain combines TRBV9 with TRBJ2-3, with D possibly TRBD1 on 5 matching bases. The CDR3 extends over 14 amino acids. CDR1 and CDR2 (germline): SGDLS, YYNGEE. V was pared by 5 bases and J by 0 bases, with 10 bases between. The CDR3: CASSTKGSTDTQYF. The DNA of the CDR3 is TGTGCCAGCAGTACAAAGGGGAGCACAGATACGCAGTATTTT.

This clonotype turned up a few times. The rearrangement uses TRBV3-1 and TRBJ2-1; D is undetermined. The CDR3 is 14 amino acids. Germline CDR1 and CDR2: LGHDT and YNNKEL (reference sequence). The ends were cut back, 1 base at V and 4 bases at J, with 8 bases in the middle. CDR3 amino acids: CASSQGNGYNEQFF. CDR3 nucleotides: TGTGCCAGCAGCCAAGGAAACGGATACAATGAGCAGTTCTTC.

At least ten counts were recorded for this clonotype. The chain uses TRBV11-2 and TRBJ1-2; 8 nucleotides match TRBD1. Germline V lookup: CDR1 SGHAT, CDR2 FQNNGV. V dropped 3 bases and J dropped 1; count of bases not matched to a gene: 4. This CDR3 region has 15 residues. CDR3 sequence: CASSLGDRNNYGYTF. The DNA for the CDR3 is TGTGCCAGCAGCTTGGGGGACAGGAATAACTATGGCTACACCTTC.

The sample holds a few counts of this clonotype. This sequence joins TRBV6-5 and TRBJ2-7; D may correspond to TRBD1 or TRBD2 (6 bases each). The CDR3 length is 12 residues. Per the germline V gene, CDR1 is MNHEY and CDR2 is SVGAGI. Deletions cut 6 bases from V and 6 bases from J, with 12 bases between. The CDR3 here is CASRPGGGEQYF. The CDR3 DNA reads TGTGCCAGCAGACCCGGGGGCGGCGAGCAGTACTTC.

This clonotype showed up just a few times. The J gene is TRBJ2-5, the V gene TRBV5-1; 11 bases are shared with TRBD2. V trimming: 0 bases; J trimming: 2 bases; junction bases outside the gene matches: 9. Germline V gives CDR1 SGHRS, CDR2 YFSETQ. The CDR3 sequence is 18 residues long. The CDR3 DNA sequence: TGCGCCAGCAGCTTGGTACTAGCGGGAGCGGGGCAACAAGAGACCCAGTACTTC. Its translation: CASSLVLAGAGQQETQYF.

This chain uses TRBV30 with TRBJ1-6; the match to TRBD1 covers 10 bases. J gave up 9 bases and V 4 bases, and 9 bases lay outside the gene matches. Germline loops: CDR1 GTSNPN, CDR2 SVGIG (reference sequence). The CDR3 is made up of 15 amino acids. The CDR3 spells CAWKTGGEVVSPLHF. The CDR3 coding sequence is TGTGCCTGGAAGACAGGGGGCGAGGTTGTTTCACCCCTCCACTTT.

The sample holds many counts of this clonotype. The V call is TRBV29-1, the J call TRBJ2-1; TRBD1 agrees at 7 bases. This CDR3 comprises 14 residues. After removal of 6 bases from V and 2 bases from J, the junction contained 7 bases not matched to a gene. Germline CDR1 reads SQVTM; CDR2 reads ANQGSEA. CDR3: CSVVRQGPYNEQFF. CDR3 in DNA: TGCAGCGTGGTTAGACAGGGACCCTACAATGAGCAGTTCTTC.

This clonotype was seen repeatedly, ten times or more. V and J are TRBV7-2 and TRBJ2-3; D is possibly TRBD2 (6 bases). V was pared by 0 bases and J by 1 base, with 8 bases between. Germline CDR1 reads SGHTA; CDR2 reads FQGNSA. The CDR3 covers 15 residues. The CDR3 spells CASSLAGTGTDTQYF. CDR3 nucleotide sequence: TGTGCCAGCAGCTTAGCGGGGACTGGCACAGATACGCAGTATTTT.

V usage is TRBV7-6 and J usage is TRBJ2-1, with 13 bases that match TRBD2. Germline V gene lookup returns CDR1 SGHVS and CDR2 FNYEAQ. V trimming: 6 bases; J trimming: 3 bases; junction bases outside the gene matches: 8. This CDR3 region has 17 residues. For the CDR3, the DNA is TGTGCCAGCAGTCTCACTAGCGGGAGGGTTATCTACAATGAGCAGTTCTTC. This encodes CASSLTSGRVIYNEQFF.

This clonotype was counted many times. V gene TRBV9 combines with J gene TRBJ1-1; D possibly corresponds to TRBD1 (5 bases). From germline, CDR1 is SGDLS and CDR2 YYNGEE. This CDR3 has 14 amino acids. The germline V and J ends were trimmed by 3 bases and 0 bases, with 9 bases remaining between them. CDR3 loop: CASSATVMNTEAFF. The CDR3 DNA reads TGTGCCAGCAGCGCGACAGTTATGAACACTGAAGCTTTCTTT. Full variable domain (missing parts from reference TRBV9 and TRBJ1-1): DSGVTQTPKHLITATGQRVTLRCSPRSGDLSVYWYQQSLDQGLQFLIQYYNGEERAKGNILERFSAQQFPDLHSELNLSSLELGDSALYFCASSATVMNTEAFFGQGTRLTVV.

The V call is TRBV7-2, the J call TRBJ2-3; tentative D call: TRBD1 (5 bases). Looked up from germline, CDR1 is SGHTA and CDR2 is FQGNSA. The CDR3 has 15 amino acids. Trimming stripped 5 bases from V and 2 bases from J, with 14 bases between. Here the CDR3 DNA reads TGTGCCAGCAGCCAGAATTGGGGCAACACAGATACGCAGTATTTT. Its translation is CASSQNWGNTDTQYF.

Notes on this clonotype: A read error is possible here, since a much larger clone lies one base away. The chain employs TRBV7-2 and TRBJ2-3; a possible D gene is TRBD1 (5 bases). Germline CDR1 and CDR2: SGHTA and FQGNSA. The length of the CDR3 is 15 residues. Trimming left V 3 bases short and J 6 bases short, with 16 bases between. CDR3 amino acids: CASSFAPGIEDTQYF. The CDR3 nucleotides are TGTGCCAGCAGCTTCGCCCCAGGGATTGAGGATACGCAGTATTTT.

The chain combines TRBV10-3 with TRBJ2-7; TRBD1 matches at 10 bases. The V and J ends lost 11 bases and 2 bases, in that order; junction bases with no gene match: 3. Germline V CDR1 and CDR2: ENHRY, SYGVKD. This CDR3 has 12 residues. The chain's CDR3 is CAAGQGAYEQYF. The CDR3 coding sequence is TGTGCCGCCGGACAGGGGGCCTACGAGCAGTACTTC.

This clonotype was observed many times. The chain has TRBV7-2 and TRBJ1-2; 9 nucleotides align to TRBD1. Germline V lookup: CDR1 SGHTA, CDR2 FQGNSA. J was trimmed by 9 bases and V by 2 bases; bases with no gene match: 13. CDR3 length equals 16 residues. This CDR3 is CASSLTNRGQLNSYTF. CDR3 nucleotides: TGTGCCAGCAGCTTAACCAACAGGGGGCAACTGAATAGCTACACCTTC.

At least ten counts were recorded for this clonotype. The rearrangement joins TRBV5-1 to TRBJ2-1; TRBD2 agrees at 10 bases. Trimming removed 1 base from V and 8 bases from J; junction bases left unmatched: 9. This CDR3 contains 16 residues. CDR1 is SGHRS and CDR2 is YFSETQ in the germline V gene. In nucleotides, the CDR3 is TGCGCCAGCAGCTTGAAACTAGCGGGACCTTCGGATGAGCAGTTCTTC. Its protein product is CASSLKLAGPSDEQFF. The complete variable domain, with remaining parts taken from reference TRBV5-1 and TRBJ2-1, reads KAGVTQTPRYLIKTRGQQVTLSCSPISGHRSVSWYQQTPGQGLQFLFEYFSETQRNKGNFPGRFSGRQFSNSRSEMNVSTLELGDSALYLCASSLKLAGPSDEQFFGPGTRLTVL.

V and J are TRBV20-1 and TRBJ1-2; D may be TRBD1 (6 bases). Germline V CDR1 and CDR2: DFQATT, SNEGSKA (reference sequence). This CDR3 region has 14 residues. V was trimmed by 3 bases and J by 5 bases, leaving 16 bases between them. In DNA form, the CDR3 reads TGCAGTGCTAGGGGCAGGGGCCGCGAGTATGGCTACACCTTC. Protein sequence: CSARGRGREYGYTF.

This clonotype occurred many times. The chain couples TRBV15 to TRBJ2-1; D possibly corresponds to TRBD2 (5 bases). Germline CDR1 and CDR2: LNHNV and YYDKDF (reference sequence). Trimming took 0 bases from V and 0 from J, leaving 12 bases between them. The CDR3 contains 17 residues. The CDR3 DNA follows: TGTGCCACCAGCAGAGATTTAGGACTTAACTCCTACAATGAGCAGTTCTTC. Protein product: CATSRDLGLNSYNEQFF.

About this clonotype itself: Possible read error: a much larger clone is one base away. The missing conserved phenylalanine or tryptophan at the end of this CDR3 makes a read error likely. The chain links TRBV5-6 to TRBJ2-1; D gene unclear. V was trimmed by 3 bases and J by 5 bases, leaving 18 bases between them. Germline assignment: CDR1 SGHDT and CDR2 YYEEEE. The CDR3 length is 16 residues. The CDR3 region is CASSSIRGTGDNEQFS. The DNA for the CDR3 is TGTGCCAGCAGCTCGATAAGAGGCACGGGTGACAATGAGCAGTTCTCC.

This chain joins TRBV19 and TRBJ2-1, with 10 bases lining up with TRBD2. Trimming at V came to 7 bases and at J to 9 bases, leaving 6 bases not matched to a gene. The CDR3 consists of 13 residues. Germline V gene lookup returns CDR1 LNHDA and CDR2 SQIVND (reference sequence). The CDR3 nucleotides are TGTGCCAGTACACAGCGGGAGGGCCGTGAGCAGTTCTTC. Translating it yields CASTQREGREQFF. Supplemented by reference TRBV19 and TRBJ2-1, the full variable domain reads DGGITQSPKYLFRKEGQNVTLSCEQNLNHDAMYWYRQDPGQGLRLIYYSQIVNDFQKGDIAEGYSVSREKKESFPLTVTSAQKNPTAFYLCASTQREGREQFFGPGTRLTVL.

This clonotype was seen ten or more times. This chain connects TRBV6-1 to TRBJ2-5; a possible D gene is TRBD1 (6 bases). There are 13 residues in the CDR3. V lost 5 bases and J 5 bases, leaving 12 bases between the germline ends. Germline lookup yields CDR1 MNHNS and CDR2 SASEGT. The CDR3 loop is CASSPRGWETQYF. In nucleotides, the CDR3 is TGTGCCAGCAGTCCCAGGGGTTGGGAGACCCAGTACTTC.

This clonotype came up many times. J is TRBJ2-4 and V is TRBV7-2; D is unresolved. This CDR3 has 17 residues. CDR1 is SGHTA, CDR2 FQGNSA, per germline. Trimming pared 1 base from V and 1 base from J, leaving 14 bases between. The DNA for the CDR3 is TGTGCCAGCAGCTTAGGGAATTGGTGGGGTGCCAAAAACATTCAGTACTTC. Translating gives CASSLGNWWGAKNIQYF.

The chain is built from TRBV7-2 and TRBJ2-4; 9 nucleotides agree with TRBD1. The V segment lost 7 bases and the J segment 4 bases; nucleotides outside the gene matches: 8. CDR3 length equals 15 residues. Germline CDR1 and CDR2: SGHTA and FQGNSA. CDR3 nucleotides: TGTGCCAGCACCAACCGGGGACAGGGAAAAAACATTCAGTACTTC. Its protein product is CASTNRGQGKNIQYF. Full variable domain (missing parts from reference TRBV7-2 and TRBJ2-4): GAGVSQSPSNKVTEKGKDVELRCDPISGHTALYWYRQSLGQGLEFLIYFQGNSAPDKSGLPSDRFSAERTGGSVSTLTIQRTQQEDSAVYLCASTNRGQGKNIQYFGAGTRLSVL.

The table lists this clonotype with a few counts. The chain links TRBV24-1 to TRBJ2-2; 8 nucleotides agree with TRBD2. V gave up 4 bases and J gave up 6 bases; unmatched junction bases: 6. Germline lookup yields CDR1 KGHDR and CDR2 SFDVKD. The CDR3 is 15 residues long. In DNA, the CDR3 is TGTGCCACCAGTGACCAACCGCGGGGGGCCGGGGAGCTGTTTTTT. Protein product: CATSDQPRGAGELFF.